The clone carrying this T cell receptor (delta chain) has more than one count but fewer than ten. TCRdb's protein for this DNA is that of a much larger clone and differs from the translation at residue 17, likely a read error; the protein shown is the DNA translation. TCRdb re-called clones from the multiplex PCR reads via CATT. The sample contains tens of thousands of delta-chain clones, 1.7% of which appear only once. This record comes from a study of γδ T cells in repeated Plasmodium falciparum infection. Sequenced: gamma-delta T cells from blood. The TCR comes from a pool of human donors (malaria-infected and uninfected, not separated).

The CDR3 nucleotides are TGTGCTCTTGGGGAATTAGAAGGACCCGTGAACGTACTGGGGGATAAATACACCGATAAACTCATCTTT. It translates to CALGELEGPVNVLGDKYTDKLIF. The chain carries TRDV1 and TRDJ1; 11 bases are a match to TRDD3. The CDR3 contains 23 residues. Losses at the gene ends were 2 bases for V and 0 bases for J; bases not matched to a gene: 23. Per germline, CDR1 TSWWSYY and CDR2 QGS.